Following are 9 T cell receptor beta chains from one sample sequenced in a study of blood T cell repertoires in COVID-19. Produced via immunoSEQ multiplex PCR; TCRdb's table is partial and in-frame only. The data hold 210,000 or so clones, with more than 80% observed a single time. The sample taken for sequencing was peripheral blood. These receptors all stem from a woman of 80 years or more with COVID-19, enrolled during active disease.

This chain links TRBV16 with TRBJ1-4, with D unresolved. CDR1 is KGHSY and CDR2 is FQNENV in the germline V gene. The CDR3 length is 15 residues. The V end was cut by 4 bases, the J end by 2 bases, with 11 bases between. CDR3 region: CASSRGDITNEKLFF. The CDR3 coding sequence is TGTGCCAGCAGCCGGGGAGATATTACTAATGAAAAACTGTTTTTT.

This chain joins TRBV27 and TRBJ1-1; D possibly corresponds to TRBD1 (6 bases). This CDR3 is 16 amino acids long. Germline V gene lookup returns CDR1 MNHEY and CDR2 SMNVEV (reference sequence). The V end was cut by 8 bases, the J end by 4 bases, with 23 bases between. CDR3 region: CASLPFTRGGSTEAFF. CDR3 DNA: TGTGCCAGCCTCCCATTCACAAGGGGGGGTAGCACTGAAGCTTTCTTT.

Comments on this clone: Other DNA sequences from this sample encode an identical CDR3 as well. Here the CDR3 reads CASGVLGDKAFF. The CDR3 DNA reads as TGTGCCAGCGGGGTGTTAGGGGACAAAGCTTTCTTT. This chain joins TRBV6-5 and TRBJ1-1, with D possibly matching TRBD1 (6 bases). The CDR3 has 12 amino acids. V was pared by 8 bases and J by 9 bases, with 16 bases between. The germline CDR1 and CDR2 sequences are MNHEY and SVGAGI.

V and J are TRBV20-1 and TRBJ2-5; 8 nucleotides line up with TRBD2. The trim removed 3 bases at V and 2 bases at J, leaving 8 bases unmatched. The CDR3 runs 15 residues. The germline V gene has CDR1 DFQATT and CDR2 SNEGSKA (reference sequence). The CDR3 DNA follows: TGCAGTGCTAGTGGGTCTAGCGGGCCGCAAGAGACCCAGTACTTC. Its protein product is CSASGSSGPQETQYF.

V usage is TRBV12-5 and J usage is TRBJ1-5; D is possibly TRBD1 (5 bases). This CDR3 has 14 residues. Per the germline V gene, CDR1 is LGHNT and CDR2 is FRNRAP. Between the trimmed V and J ends, which lost 4 bases and 4 bases, there was a span of 11 bases. CDR3 sequence reads: CASGYSGGNQPQHF. The CDR3 DNA reads TGTGCTAGTGGTTACTCGGGGGGGAATCAGCCCCAGCATTTT.

The CDR3 is CATSRERLEKLFF. DNA of the CDR3: TGTGCCACCAGCAGAGAGCGGCTGGAAAAACTGTTTTTT. The J gene is TRBJ1-4, the V gene TRBV15; D call uncertain. The germline gives CDR1 LNHNV, CDR2 YYDKDF (reference sequence). CDR3 length equals 13 residues. Trimming pared 0 bases from V and 8 bases from J, leaving 7 bases between. The full variable domain, in which reference TRBV15 and TRBJ1-4 provide the parts outside the CDR3, is DAMVIQNPRYQVTQFGKPVTLSCSQTLNHNVMYWYQQKSSQAPKLLFHYYDKDFNNEADTPDNFQSRRPNTSFCFLDIRSPGLGDTAMYLCATSRERLEKLFFGSGTQLSVL.

V is TRBV4-1 and J is TRBJ1-6, with D maybe TRBD1 (5 bases). Trimming pared 3 bases from V and 7 bases from J, leaving 16 bases between. The CDR3 has 16 amino acids. The germline CDR1 and CDR2 sequences are MGHRA and YSYEKL. The CDR3 sequence: CASSQGRRGANSPLHF. CDR3 DNA: TGCGCCAGCAGCCAGGGTAGGAGGGGCGCAAATTCACCCCTCCACTTT.

The chain recombines TRBV10-3 with TRBJ1-5; 8 positions match TRBD1. Germline trimming cut 6 bases from V and 5 bases from J; bases unmatched to any gene: 6. Looked up from germline, CDR1 is ENHRY and CDR2 is SYGVKD. The length of the CDR3 is 14 residues. CDR3 in DNA: TGTGCCATCAGGCAGGGACAGGCGGATCAGCCCCAGCATTTT. Protein: CAIRQGQADQPQHF.

J is TRBJ1-2 and V is TRBV4-1; D unclear. V lost 0 bases and J lost 4, with 12 bases in between. CDR3 length: 15 amino acids. Germline CDR1 and CDR2: MGHRA and YSYEKL. CDR3 residues: CASSQEPPGSYGYTF. DNA for the CDR3: TGCGCCAGCAGCCAAGAACCGCCGGGTTCCTATGGCTACACCTTC.